This T cell receptor beta chain comes out of a study of blood T cell repertoires in COVID-19 (dated by TCRdb to between 2020 and 2021). About the investigation overall: Collaborator samples came from the United States, Italy and Spain and covered acute and convalescent phases of COVID-19. The prospective study material was composed of cDNA or gDNA derived from T cells, B-cell-depleted T cells, or PBMCs. Subjects who had been exposed to COVID-19, were actively infected with it, or had recovered from it provided the deeply sampled blood TCRbeta repertoires that made up the dataset. The repertoires were released in a freely available public database intended as a resource for research on the immune response to SARS-CoV-2. The samples were drawn from two sources: the first 160 participants of the ongoing ImmuneRACE study, and over 1,000 subjects contributed by 6 global collaborators. A de-identified subject ID, COVID-19 status, age in years and sex were almost always included in the sample metadata. Where available, HLA class I and class II types were taken from metadata supplied by the sample provider and were not determined by assay-based typing.

For this clone: Its specific antigen is unknown. Per-base quality was not reported, and no clone a single base away is much larger than it.

Study-level results and caveats: Clinical and demographic metadata were provided uncurated, with the amount varying by source and participant.

TCRbeta CDR3 regions were amplified from genomic DNA by means of the immunoSEQ Assay, a bias-controlled multiplex PCR. The source study handled its data this way. The number of nucleated cells in each sample was estimated by amplification of reference gene primers within the assay. To quantify the absolute abundance of each unique TCRbeta CDR3 rearrangement, sequence reads were collapsed and filtered. For each sample, productive Simpson clonality was calculated by taking the square root of Simpson's diversity index across productive rearrangements. TCRdb limited this immuneACCESS table to in-frame rearrangements with V and J called. A share of clones is missing; checked studies link under half to unresolved V genes, and the rest is unexplained. V, J and clone size reflect that table, while D and trimming were determined from the DNA. The sample has tens of thousands of clones on record, approximately 83% of them singletons. The ten largest clones represent approximately 40% of the sample.

Whole blood was collected in K2EDTA tubes by collaborating institutions according to the institutions' own protocols. Collaborator samples were shipped for TCRbeta analysis as frozen whole blood, isolated PBMCs, or DNA extracted from either sample type. Clipping removes 2 bases from V and 7 bases from J, with 15 as the unmatched junction base count. The germline V gene yields MNHEY for CDR1 and SVGEGT for CDR2. From the cysteine through the phenylalanine, the CDR3 covers 18 amino acids. Of all the DNA, just the CDR3 is kept, 54 bases in frame from base 1. The chain was built from TRBV6-2 or TRBV6-3 and TRBJ2-2; TRBD2 agrees with 8 junctional bases. The material sequenced was peripheral blood. The receptor's source is a man older than 75 with acute or convalescent COVID-19. Here is the DNA: TGTGCCAGCAGTTACCCCACAGCGGGAGCGCCGGAGGGCGGGGAGCTGTTTTTT. The resulting protein is CASSYPTAGAPEGGELFF.